Sequencing of this T cell receptor beta chain was carried out in a study of OX40 agonist ivuxolimab in advanced cancers. On the study more broadly: Mean age approximately 59 years, range about 20 to 79; 82.7% male.

Study-wide results and caveats: The authors also found low normalized T-cell clonal expansion in some nonresponders. In CD8+ T cells, expanded clones were on average more numerous than in CD4+. At doses 0.1 to 3.0 mg/kg, CD4+ and CD8+ clones expanded.

TCRdb's table, derived via immunoSEQ multiplex PCR, lists solely in-frame clones and lacks some. The repertoire holds 100,000 or so clones, with roughly nine tenths as singletons. This clone was detected once. The antigen is unknown. This sequence was found in an adult with an advanced solid tumor such as melanoma, head and neck, liver or kidney cancer. The sample in question was CD4+ or CD8+ T cells sorted from blood, obtained in a trial of the OX40 agonist ivuxolimab.

The CDR3 sequence is CSVYVSYEQYF. The DNA of the CDR3 is TGCAGTGTCTATGTCTCCTACGAGCAGTACTTC. The chain employs TRBV20-1 and TRBJ2-7; no firm D call. Per the germline V gene, CDR1 is DFQATT and CDR2 is SNEGSKA (reference sequence). This CDR3 is 11 amino acids long. V lost 7 bases and J lost 0, with 7 bases in between.